Listed below are T cell receptor beta chains from one sample, sequenced in a study of CD8+CD57+ T cells in acquired aplastic anemia. One entry per CDR3 protein, called by TCRdb with MiXCR from the reads. The data hold 200,000 to 250,000 distinct CDR3 sequences, with 61% observed a single time. Material: sorted CD4+, CD8+, or CD8+CD57+ T cells (not recorded which) from PBMCs. Receptor source: a human donor in good health. Each CDR3 is given with its conserved first and last residue. D genes are given only for firm matches. The listing skips clone size in some rows; elsewhere it reads once, few, many or a size class.

v_gene	d_gene	j_gene	abundance	CDR3nt	CDR3aa
TRBV20-1	TRBD1	TRBJ2-3	few	TGCAGTGCGGGCGCGACAGGGATGGGATCAGATACGCAGTATTTT	CSAGATGMGSDTQYF
TRBV5-1	NA	TRBJ2-7	NA	TGTGCCAGCAGCACTCAGGGGGGGAGTTACGAGCAGTACTTC	CASSTQGGSYEQYF
TRBV7-9	TRBD2	TRBJ2-7	NA	TGTGCCAGCAGTCATAGCGGGAGCATCTACGAGCAGTACTTC	CASSHSGSIYEQYF
TRBV10-3	TRBD1	TRBJ2-7	NA	TGTGCCATCACGCCGACAGGGATGTCCTACGAGCAGTACTTC	CAITPTGMSYEQYF
TRBV7-9	NA	TRBJ2-3	NA	TGTGCCACAACGACAGGCGGCACAGATACGCAGTATTTT	CATTTGGTDTQYF
TRBV25-1	NA	TRBJ2-1	many	TGTGCTGCCGGTAGCGGAGCTTACAATGAGCAGTTCTTC	CAAGSGAYNEQFF
TRBV15	NA	TRBJ2-7	NA	TGTGCCACCAGCAGGGGGGCCCGCTACGAGCAGTACTTC	CATSRGARYEQYF
TRBV15	TRBD1	TRBJ1-4	NA	TGTGCCACCAGCAGAGATAGAGGGGGCTATGAAAAACTGTTTTTT	CATSRDRGGYEKLFF
TRBV7-9	NA	TRBJ1-3	few	TGTGCCAGCGAGCCGGGCGGAGGGTCTGGAAACACCATATATTTT	CASEPGGGSGNTIYF
TRBV12-5	NA	TRBJ1-1	NA	TGTGCCAGCAGTTTTAGGGAGACTGAAGCTTTCTTT	CASSFRETEAFF
TRBV7-2	TRBD1	TRBJ2-3	NA	TGTGCCAGCAGCCTCGACCAGGGGGCAGATACGCAGTATTTT	CASSLDQGADTQYF
TRBV20-1	NA	TRBJ2-3	NA	TGCAGTGCTGGGGCGAGCCACACAGATACGCAGTATTTT	CSAGASHTDTQYF
TRBV4-1	NA	TRBJ1-1	NA	TGCGCCAGCAGCCAAATGCAGGCTAACACTGAAGCTTTCTTT	CASSQMQANTEAFF
TRBV9	NA	TRBJ1-1	NA	TGTGCCAGCAGCGTGTCCACGGAAGGGGGTGAAGCTTTCTTT	CASSVSTEGGEAFF
TRBV6-6	NA	TRBJ1-2	NA	TGTGCCAGCAACTATGGACAGTTCATTGGTGGCTACACCTTC	CASNYGQFIGGYTF
TRBV6-5	TRBD2	TRBJ2-3	NA	TGTGCCAGCAGTTACTATAGCGGGAGCATAACAGATACGCAGTATTTT	CASSYYSGSITDTQYF
TRBV12-3/TRBV12-4	NA	TRBJ1-5	many	TGTGCCAGCAGTTTAGACGGGCCCCAGCATTTT	CASSLDGPQHF
TRBV20-1	NA	TRBJ1-1	NA	TGCAGTGCCTACACAGGTTTCTTAAACACTGAAGCTTTCTTT	CSAYTGFLNTEAFF
TRBV9	NA	TRBJ2-5	NA	TGTGCCAGCAGCGTAGCGGGGGCGGAAGAGACCCAGTACTTC	CASSVAGAEETQYF
TRBV15	NA	TRBJ2-1	NA	TGTGCCACCAGCAGCGGTAATGAGCAGTTCTTC	CATSSGNEQFF
TRBV4-1	NA	TRBJ2-5	NA	TGCGCCAGCAGCCAAAGGACCGGGGGAGAGACCCAGTACTTC	CASSQRTGGETQYF
TRBV11-1	TRBD1	TRBJ1-2	many	TGTGCCAGCAGCTCGGGGACAGGCCTCAACTATGGCTACACCTTC	CASSSGTGLNYGYTF
TRBV20-1	NA	TRBJ1-2	NA	TGCAGTGCTAGTCCCGGGGATGAGAATGGCTACACCTTC	CSASPGDENGYTF
TRBV7-9	NA	TRBJ1-5	many	TGTGCCAGCAGCTTAGGACAGGAAAATCAGCCCCAGCATTTT	CASSLGQENQPQHF
TRBV24-1	NA	TRBJ2-5	NA	TGTGCCACCAGTGACCCAAGTTCTCATGAGACCCAGTACTTC	CATSDPSSHETQYF
TRBV5-8	TRBD1	TRBJ2-3	many	TGTGCCAGCAGCCCGGGGACAGGGGGCGGCACAGATACGCAGTATTTT	CASSPGTGGGTDTQYF
TRBV20-1	NA	TRBJ2-7	NA	TGCAGTGCTCTTCCCCTAATAGAATATAGCTCCTACGAGCAGTACTTC	CSALPLIEYSSYEQYF